These T cell receptor beta chains were read from a single sample in a study of cytomegalovirus exposure and HLA in healthy donors. The method was immunoSEQ multiplex PCR; TCRdb's version includes in-frame clones alone and lacks a portion of them. Of roughly 200,000 clones in the sample, around 77% were seen once. Sequencing was carried out using PBMCs. These receptors originate from a man between 60 and 70 years old in good health and CMV-seronegative. Each CDR3 is given with its conserved first and last residue. Fields, in order: V gene, J gene, clone size, D gene, CDR3 DNA, CDR3 protein. The D gene is left open where the match is weak. Only some rows state a clone size, as once, few, many or a class for expanded clones.

>TRBV27|TRBJ1-1|-|TRBD1
TGTGCCAGCAGTCCCTGGGACAGGGTGAACACTGAAGCTTTCTTT
CASSPWDRVNTEAFF
>TRBV19|TRBJ1-1|few|-
TGTGCCAGTAGTATAGATGCGGGAAGGGGTTCCGGGAGGCCTGAAGCTTTCTTT
CASSIDAGRGSGRPEAFF
>TRBV2|TRBJ2-1|once|TRBD1
TGTGCCAGCAGTGGGAGTGTAGTCCAGGGGGAAGCAGGTGAGCAGTTCTTC
CASSGSVVQGEAGEQFF
>TRBV6-1|TRBJ2-7|-|-
TGTGCCAGCAGTGAAGGGAGCGTAACATTATACGAGCAGTACTTC
CASSEGSVTLYEQYF
>TRBV19|TRBJ2-1|-|TRBD2
TGTGCCAGTAGTATTGGGCGGGGGGGAGACCAGTTCTTC
CASSIGRGGDQFF
>TRBV5-5|TRBJ2-5|-|-
TGTGCCAGCAGCTTACCACAGGGTTTGGTTGAGACCCAGTACTTC
CASSLPQGLVETQYF
>TRBV18|TRBJ2-1|-|-
TGTGCCAGCTCACCAAACACAGGTTACAATGAGCAGTTCTTC
CASSPNTGYNEQFF
>TRBV9|TRBJ1-1|-|-
TGTGCCAGCAGCGTCACTACCGCGAACACTGAAGCTTTCTTT
CASSVTTANTEAFF
>TRBV29-1|TRBJ2-2|-|-
TGCAGCGTTGGAGCGCGGTCGAACACCGGGGAGCTGTTTTTT
CSVGARSNTGELFF
>TRBV4-2|TRBJ2-7|-|TRBD2
TGTGCCAGCAGCCAAGATCTGGGAACTAGCGGGAACTACGAGCAGTACTTC
CASSQDLGTSGNYEQYF
>TRBV19|TRBJ1-5|once|-
TGTGCCAGCTCAGGAGGCGGCAATCAGCCCCAGCATTTT
CASSGGGNQPQHF
>TRBV6-6|TRBJ2-7|-|TRBD1
TGTGCCAGCAGACCTGGACAGGGGATCTCCTACGAGCAGTACTTC
CASRPGQGISYEQYF
>TRBV7-8|TRBJ1-2|-|-
TGTGCCAGCAGCCCCCAAGTGGTCGGGGGCTACACCTTC
CASSPQVVGGYTF
>TRBV2|TRBJ2-2|few|TRBD1
TGTGCCAGCAGAGCGGACAGGGGGAGCGGTGACACCGGGGAGCTGTTTTTT
CASRADRGSGDTGELFF
>TRBV6-6|TRBJ2-2|-|-
TGTGCCAGCAGCCCGGACTCCACCGGGGAGCTGTTTTTT
CASSPDSTGELFF
>TRBV19|TRBJ2-1|-|-
TGTGCCAGTAAAATGTTTCTCAATGAGCAGTTCTTC
CASKMFLNEQFF
>TRBV6-1|TRBJ2-7|-|TRBD2
TGTGCCAGCAGTGCCTTAGCGGGGGGCTCCTACGAGCAGTACTTC
CASSALAGGSYEQYF
>TRBV28|TRBJ2-2|-|TRBD2
TGTGCCAGCAGTTTATGGAGGCTAGCGGGAGGGCCCGGGGAGCTGTTTTTT
CASSLWRLAGGPGELFF
>TRBV2|TRBJ1-5|-|-
TGTGCCAGCAGTGATAGGGGAAATAGCAATCAGCCCCAGCATTTT
CASSDRGNSNQPQHF
>TRBV9|TRBJ1-1|-|-
TGTGCCAGCGGAGGGAGTCAGGGGAACACTGAAGCTTTCTTT
CASGGSQGNTEAFF
>TRBV27|TRBJ2-5|-|TRBD2
TGTGCCACCCGGACTAGCGGGAGGAACCAAGAGACCCAGTACTTC
CATRTSGRNQETQYF
>TRBV25-1|TRBJ2-5|-|-
TGTGCCAGCAGTGAACAGGGCTTAGGAGAGACCCAGTACTTC
CASSEQGLGETQYF
>TRBV7-2|TRBJ2-3|-|-
TGTGCCAGCACCAAAGCGGTTGGGGCAGATACGCAGTATTTT
CASTKAVGADTQYF
>TRBV2|TRBJ2-2|-|TRBD2
TGTGCCAGCAGTTTCGGAGCGGGAGTACCCGGGGAGCTGTTTTTT
CASSFGAGVPGELFF